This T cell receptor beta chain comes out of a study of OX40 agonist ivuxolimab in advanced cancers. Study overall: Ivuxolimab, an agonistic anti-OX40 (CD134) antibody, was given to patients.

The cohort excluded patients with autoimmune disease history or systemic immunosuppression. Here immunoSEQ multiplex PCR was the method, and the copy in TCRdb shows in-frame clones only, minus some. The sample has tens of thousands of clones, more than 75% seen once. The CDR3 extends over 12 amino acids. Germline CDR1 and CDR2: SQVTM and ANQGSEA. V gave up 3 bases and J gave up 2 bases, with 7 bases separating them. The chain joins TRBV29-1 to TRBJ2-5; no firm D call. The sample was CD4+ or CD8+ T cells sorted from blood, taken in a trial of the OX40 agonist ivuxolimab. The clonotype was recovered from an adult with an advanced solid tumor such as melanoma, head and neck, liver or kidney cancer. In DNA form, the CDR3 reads TGCAGCGTTGACGGGCAACAAGAGACCCAGTACTTC. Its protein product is CSVDGQQETQYF.